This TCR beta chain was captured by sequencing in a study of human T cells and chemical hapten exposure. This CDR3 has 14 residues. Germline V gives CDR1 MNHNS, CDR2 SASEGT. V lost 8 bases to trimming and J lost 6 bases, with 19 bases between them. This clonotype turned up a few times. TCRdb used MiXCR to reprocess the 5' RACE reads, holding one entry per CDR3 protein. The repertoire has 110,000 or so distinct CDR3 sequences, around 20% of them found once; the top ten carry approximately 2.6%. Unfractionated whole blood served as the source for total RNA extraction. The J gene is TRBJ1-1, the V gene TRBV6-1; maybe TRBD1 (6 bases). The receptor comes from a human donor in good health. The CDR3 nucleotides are TGTGCCAGCCTGAAGGGGGGGGGCATCGCTGAAGCTTTCTTT. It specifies CASLKGGGIAEAFF.